Here is one TCR beta chain with its context. This clone's antigen is unknown. Base qualities are not recorded, but no much larger clone differs from it by a single base. The sample belongs to a study of PD-1 and CTLA-4 blockade in melanoma (dated by TCRdb to the early 2020s). Study-level background: In patients with melanoma, the study measured the effects of PD-1 blockade versus CTLA-4 blockade on the melanoma-reactive CD8 T cell response.

Library generation was performed with the immunoSEQ multiplex PCR assay. In its TCRdb copy, this immuneACCESS table keeps in-frame sequences only and misses some clones. Where compared with another copy, unresolved V genes explain less than half of these, and the others have no known cause. The sample table lists approximately 33,000 clones, 91% of them with a count of one. Approximately 8.6% of the sample belongs to the ten largest clones. This clonotype originated in a human donor with melanoma. The specimen comprised CD8+ T cells from peripheral blood, sampled from a patient given anti-PD-1 treatment.

The DNA sequence follows: TGTGCCAGCAGCTCAGAAGACTCTGGAAACACCATATATTTT. Its coded protein is CASSSEDSGNTIYF. The V and J segments used are TRBV7-8 and TRBJ1-3, with an unclear D gene assignment. CDR1 SGHVS and CDR2 FQNEAQ were looked up in the germline V gene. From the cysteine up to the phenylalanine, the CDR3 has a length of 14 residues. Just CDR3 DNA is preserved here, 42 bases in frame from base 1. V loses 4 bases of germline sequence and J loses 0 bases, and the interval between the two ends is 7 bases.